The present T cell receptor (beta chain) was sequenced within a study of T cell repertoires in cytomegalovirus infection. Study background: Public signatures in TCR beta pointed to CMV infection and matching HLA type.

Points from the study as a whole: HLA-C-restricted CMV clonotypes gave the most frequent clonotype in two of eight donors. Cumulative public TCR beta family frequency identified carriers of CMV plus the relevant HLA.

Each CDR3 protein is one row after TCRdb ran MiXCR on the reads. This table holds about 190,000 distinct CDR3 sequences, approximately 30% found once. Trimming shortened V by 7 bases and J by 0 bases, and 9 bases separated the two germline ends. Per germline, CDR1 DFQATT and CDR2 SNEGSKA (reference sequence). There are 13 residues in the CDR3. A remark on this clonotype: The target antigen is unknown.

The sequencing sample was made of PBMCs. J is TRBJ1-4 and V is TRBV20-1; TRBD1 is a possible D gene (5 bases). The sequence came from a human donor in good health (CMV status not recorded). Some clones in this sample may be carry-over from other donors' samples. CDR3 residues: CSVLGATNEKLFF. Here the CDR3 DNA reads TGCAGTGTCCTAGGGGCAACTAATGAAAAACTGTTTTTT.